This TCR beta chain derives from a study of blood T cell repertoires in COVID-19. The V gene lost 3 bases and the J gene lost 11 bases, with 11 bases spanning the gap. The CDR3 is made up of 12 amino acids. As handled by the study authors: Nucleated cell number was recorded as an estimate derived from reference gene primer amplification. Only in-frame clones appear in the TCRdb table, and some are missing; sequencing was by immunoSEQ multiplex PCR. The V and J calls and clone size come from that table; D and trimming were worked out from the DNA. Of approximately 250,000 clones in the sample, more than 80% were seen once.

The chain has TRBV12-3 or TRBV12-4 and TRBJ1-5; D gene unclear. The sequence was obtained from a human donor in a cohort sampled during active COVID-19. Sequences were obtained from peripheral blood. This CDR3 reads CASSFSAGAQHF. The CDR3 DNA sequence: TGTGCCAGCAGTTTTTCAGCTGGAGCCCAGCATTTT.